These 6 T cell receptor beta chains came from one sample sequenced in a study of naive and memory T cell subsets. Two oligonucleotides, mixed equimolar, formed the beta constant-region primer covering TRBC1 and TRBC2. The ligated cDNA underwent four PCR rounds using SP2 and nested alpha and beta constant-region primers. TCRdb fed the UMI-ligation and nested PCR reads into MiXCR, producing one record per CDR3 protein. The data hold some 82,000 distinct CDR3 sequences, with over 8.5% observed a single time. Sequenced material: naive CD8+ T cells from blood. The receptors shown here come from a human donor in good health.

This clonotype was seen ten or more times. The rearrangement links TRBV28 to TRBJ2-5; possible D gene TRBD2, 6 bases. Germline-derived CDR1 and CDR2 are MDHEN and SYDVKM. V lost 6 bases and J 4 bases, leaving 15 bases between the germline ends. This CDR3 region has 14 residues. DNA of the CDR3: TGTGCCAGCAGCTCCCCCCGGGGGTCAGAGACCCAGTACTTC. Translation gives CASSSPRGSETQYF.

This clonotype has only a few counts. The rearrangement joins TRBV29-1 to TRBJ2-1; the D gene is possibly TRBD2 (6 bases). The CDR3 loop spans 12 amino acids. Trimming cost V 2 bases and J 8 bases, with 10 bases left between them. From germline, CDR1 is SQVTM and CDR2 ANQGSEA. The CDR3 bases are TGCAGCGTTGAATGGGGGAGGCATGAGCAGTTCTTC. This sequence encodes CSVEWGRHEQFF.

Notes on this clonotype: At one end the junction does not follow the germline gene, possibly because of a read error. The chain recombines TRBV15 with TRBJ2-1; tentatively, D is TRBD2 (7 bases). In germline, CDR1 is LNHNV, CDR2 YYDKDF (reference sequence). The length of the CDR3 is 17 residues. CDR3 nucleotide sequence: TGTGCCACCAGCACCGAAGGGGGGGCGGCGTCCTCCAATGAGCAGTTCTTC. Residues: CATSTEGGAASSNEQFF.

This clonotype was counted a few times. The chain couples TRBV9 to TRBJ2-1; the D gene could be TRBD1 or TRBD2 (5 bases each). Germline V gene data show CDR1 as SGDLS and CDR2 as YYNGEE. V was clipped by 7 bases and J by 4 bases, with 6 bases between them. This CDR3 spans 11 amino acids. The CDR3 DNA reads TGTGCCAGCGGGGGATACAATGAGCAGTTCTTC. It is translated as CASGGYNEQFF.

CDR3 in DNA: TGTGCCACCAGTGCGGGCGGGGAGCTGTTTTTT. Translating it yields CATSAGGELFF. The gene calls are TRBV24-1 and TRBJ2-2; D is unresolved. V lost 5 bases and J 7 bases, leaving 4 bases between the germline ends. CDR3 length: 11 residues. The germline V gene has CDR1 KGHDR and CDR2 SFDVKD.

V is TRBV20-1 and J is TRBJ2-7, with unresolved D. There are 12 residues in the CDR3. Germline V CDR1 and CDR2: DFQATT, SNEGSKA (reference sequence). Trimming stripped 2 bases from V and 2 bases from J, with 7 bases between. CDR3 bases: TGCAGTGCTAGATCCCAAACCTACGAGCAGTACTTC. Its protein product is CSARSQTYEQYF.